This TCR beta chain originates from a study of CD8+CD57+ T cells in acquired aplastic anemia. Selection for sequencing was limited to patients who had shown CD8+CD57+ cell expansion by flow cytometry. It was genomic DNA that served as the template for profiling TCR beta VDJ and CDR3. TCRdb re-derived calls from the reads in MiXCR, one entry per CDR3 protein. Here the sample spans some 170,000 distinct CDR3 sequences, 40% to 50% being singletons. Study-level results: There were twenty-nine CD8+ CDR3 sequences that occurred in both patients and controls.

This clonotype was seen ten or more times. Its matching antigen is unknown. The CDR3 covers 17 residues. The J segment lost 4 bases and the V segment lost 1 base, leaving 12 bases of the junction unmatched. Per germline, CDR1 SGDLS and CDR2 YYNGEE. Sequenced material: sorted CD4+, CD8+, or CD8+CD57+ T cells (not recorded which) from PBMCs. This chain uses TRBV9 with TRBJ1-2; 8 bases are a match to TRBD1. This TCR was sampled from a human donor with aplastic anemia. Here the CDR3 reads CASSVTTGGIGGYGYTF. CDR3 nucleotide sequence: TGTGCCAGCAGCGTAACAACAGGGGGGATTGGTGGCTATGGCTACACCTTC.